The rows below give T cell receptor beta chains drawn from one sample of a study of CD8 T cells in ankylosing spondylitis. Each CDR3 protein is one row after TCRdb ran MiXCR on the 5' RACE reads. The sample includes 200,000 to 250,000 distinct CDR3 sequences, more than 5.5% of them seen just once. The sample comprised blood, either unsorted or a sorted T cell fraction (not recorded which). These receptor sequences come from a male donor with ankylosing spondylitis. Both conserved end residues are part of each CDR3. The D gene is left open where the match is weak. Rows may omit the clone size; those that give it use once, few, many or a size class.

CDR3nt: TGTGCCATCGGGGGACTAGCGGAAGAGACCCAGTACTTC
CDR3aa: CAIGGLAEETQYF
d_gene: TRBD2
j_gene: TRBJ2-5
v_gene: TRBV10-3
abundance: many

CDR3nt: TGTGCCAGCAGCCAAGAGGGACTAGCGGGAGTATCGGGTAATGAGCAGTTCTTC
CDR3aa: CASSQEGLAGVSGNEQFF
d_gene: TRBD2
j_gene: TRBJ2-1
v_gene: TRBV3-1
abundance: many

CDR3nt: TGTGCTAGCAGCCGGAACAGGGCCCCAAGGAATGAGCAGTTCTTC
CDR3aa: CASSRNRAPRNEQFF
d_gene: .
j_gene: TRBJ2-1
v_gene: TRBV7-7
abundance: many

CDR3nt: TGTGCCAGCAGCCAAGATGGTGTGGCGGGAATTAGCACAGATACGCAGTATTTT
CDR3aa: CASSQDGVAGISTDTQYF
d_gene: .
j_gene: TRBJ2-3
v_gene: TRBV4-2
abundance: few

CDR3nt: TGTGCCAGCAGTTTGCTAGGGACAGGGGATGAAAAACTGTTTTTT
CDR3aa: CASSLLGTGDEKLFF
d_gene: TRBD1
j_gene: TRBJ1-4
v_gene: TRBV27
abundance: many

CDR3nt: TGTGCCAGCAGCACATCTCGGGCTAGCGGGGGCCGTATATACAATGAGCAGTTCTTC
CDR3aa: CASSTSRASGGRIYNEQFF
d_gene: TRBD2
j_gene: TRBJ2-1
v_gene: TRBV11-2
abundance: few

CDR3nt: TGCAGTGCTAGTTCTCTAGCGGAGATTTTCACAGATACGCAGTATTTT
CDR3aa: CSASSLAEIFTDTQYF
d_gene: TRBD2
j_gene: TRBJ2-3
v_gene: TRBV20-1
abundance: .

CDR3nt: TGTGCCAGCAGCTTAATGGGGCGGGGGGCCCAGATTGAGCAGTTCTTC
CDR3aa: CASSLMGRGAQIEQFF
d_gene: TRBD2
j_gene: TRBJ2-1
v_gene: TRBV7-3
abundance: .

CDR3nt: TGTGCCAGCCTCGACCGTGGGGGGCGAGACACAGATACGCAGTATTTT
CDR3aa: CASLDRGGRDTDTQYF
d_gene: .
j_gene: TRBJ2-3
v_gene: TRBV27
abundance: many

CDR3nt: TGTGCCAGCAGTTTACTTGTAGGGGCCGGGGAGCTGTTTTTT
CDR3aa: CASSLLVGAGELFF
d_gene: .
j_gene: TRBJ2-2
v_gene: TRBV27
abundance: many

CDR3nt: TGCGCCAGCGCTATGTCCTTTGGAAATGAGCAGTTCTTC
CDR3aa: CASAMSFGNEQFF
d_gene: .
j_gene: TRBJ2-1
v_gene: TRBV4-1
abundance: many

CDR3nt: TGTGCCAGCAGCTTGGGGGGTCTGACGCAGTATTTT
CDR3aa: CASSLGGLTQYF
d_gene: .
j_gene: TRBJ2-3
v_gene: TRBV7-9
abundance: many

CDR3nt: TGTGCCAGCAGCCCACCTGGGGGCGAGCAGTACTTC
CDR3aa: CASSPPGGEQYF
d_gene: .
j_gene: TRBJ2-7
v_gene: TRBV6-6
abundance: many

CDR3nt: TGCGCCAGCAGCTTCAGGTTCGGACAGACCACTGAAGCTTTCTTT
CDR3aa: CASSFRFGQTTEAFF
d_gene: .
j_gene: TRBJ1-1
v_gene: TRBV5-1
abundance: many

CDR3nt: TGTGCCAGCAGGACCATCCAGGGGAGCACCCTCATAGAAGCTTTCTTT
CDR3aa: CASRTIQGSTLIEAFF
d_gene: .
j_gene: TRBJ1-1
v_gene: TRBV28
abundance: many

CDR3nt: TGTGCCAGCAGTCCAGGGGGGGGACAGGGAAACATTCAGTACTTC
CDR3aa: CASSPGGGQGNIQYF
d_gene: TRBD1
j_gene: TRBJ2-4
v_gene: TRBV7-2
abundance: .

CDR3nt: TGTGCCAGCAGCTCCCTGGGACTAGCGGCCTACGAGCAGTACTTC
CDR3aa: CASSSLGLAAYEQYF
d_gene: TRBD2
j_gene: TRBJ2-7
v_gene: TRBV7-9
abundance: many

CDR3nt: TGCGCCAGCAGCCCCCGGGGGGAGGGGCGCACTGAAGCTTTCTTT
CDR3aa: CASSPRGEGRTEAFF
d_gene: .
j_gene: TRBJ1-1
v_gene: TRBV4-3
abundance: few

CDR3nt: TGTGCCAGCAGCCCCCCAGGCGTCGACTACTACGAGCAGTACTTC
CDR3aa: CASSPPGVDYYEQYF
d_gene: .
j_gene: TRBJ2-7
v_gene: TRBV7-9
abundance: many

CDR3nt: TGTGCCAGCAGCACTAGAAGGGGCGAGCAGTACTTC
CDR3aa: CASSTRRGEQYF
d_gene: .
j_gene: TRBJ2-7
v_gene: TRBV7-8
abundance: many

CDR3nt: TGTGCAATGGACACAGGGGGGGGCGAGCAGTACTTC
CDR3aa: CAMDTGGGEQYF
d_gene: .
j_gene: TRBJ2-7
v_gene: TRBV30
abundance: many

CDR3nt: TGCAGCGTTGTAGAGGGGGGTACTGAAGCTTTCTTT
CDR3aa: CSVVEGGTEAFF
d_gene: .
j_gene: TRBJ1-1
v_gene: TRBV29-1
abundance: many

CDR3nt: TGTGCCAGCAGTTTAGGGCCGGGACAGTACACCGGGGAGCTGTTTTTT
CDR3aa: CASSLGPGQYTGELFF
d_gene: TRBD1
j_gene: TRBJ2-2
v_gene: TRBV27
abundance: many

CDR3nt: TGTGCCTGGAGTGTAGACAGGAGGAGCTCCTACAATGAGCAGTTCTTC
CDR3aa: CAWSVDRRSSYNEQFF
d_gene: .
j_gene: TRBJ2-1
v_gene: TRBV30
abundance: few

CDR3nt: TGCGCCAGCAGCCAATTGTTGTTATATTCGGTGAAAAGCACAGATACGCAGTATTTT
CDR3aa: CASSQLLLYSVKSTDTQYF
d_gene: .
j_gene: TRBJ2-3
v_gene: TRBV4-3
abundance: many

CDR3nt: TGTGCCAGCAGCTTAAGTGGGGGGACTCAGCCCCAGCATTTT
CDR3aa: CASSLSGGTQPQHF
d_gene: .
j_gene: TRBJ1-5
v_gene: TRBV7-9
abundance: .

CDR3nt: TGTGCCAGCAGTTACCCGGGGACCGAGAGGCCCAATGAGCAGTTCTTC
CDR3aa: CASSYPGTERPNEQFF
d_gene: .
j_gene: TRBJ2-1
v_gene: TRBV6-5
abundance: many

CDR3nt: TGTGCCAGCAGCAGCGATAGCGGGAGGTCCTACAATGAGCAGTTCTTC
CDR3aa: CASSSDSGRSYNEQFF
d_gene: TRBD2
j_gene: TRBJ2-1
v_gene: TRBV7-6
abundance: many

CDR3nt: TGTGCCAGCAGTTTATCAAGGGACAGTAGGGCGGATACGCAGTATTTT
CDR3aa: CASSLSRDSRADTQYF
d_gene: TRBD1
j_gene: TRBJ2-3
v_gene: TRBV27
abundance: .

CDR3nt: TGCAGTGCTAGAGCCCCCGTGAGCTCCTACAATGAGCAGTTCTTC
CDR3aa: CSARAPVSSYNEQFF
d_gene: .
j_gene: TRBJ2-1
v_gene: TRBV20-1
abundance: few

CDR3nt: TGTGCCACCAGGCCGGGGGGCGAGGGCACTGAAGCTTTCTTT
CDR3aa: CATRPGGEGTEAFF
d_gene: .
j_gene: TRBJ1-1
v_gene: TRBV24-1
abundance: .

CDR3nt: TGTGCCAGCAGAGGACTAGCGGGAGAGGAGACCCAGTACTTC
CDR3aa: CASRGLAGEETQYF
d_gene: TRBD2
j_gene: TRBJ2-5
v_gene: TRBV2
abundance: .

CDR3nt: TGCGCCAGCAGGGAGGGTTACACTGAAGCTTTCTTT
CDR3aa: CASREGYTEAFF
d_gene: .
j_gene: TRBJ1-1
v_gene: TRBV5-1
abundance: many

CDR3nt: TGCGCCAGCAGCCAAGACAGGGTAGGAATAGCCGGGGAGCTGTTTTTT
CDR3aa: CASSQDRVGIAGELFF
d_gene: .
j_gene: TRBJ2-2
v_gene: TRBV4-1
abundance: .

CDR3nt: TGTGCCAGCAGCTTTTCGGGGATCGCTGGGGCCAACGTCCTGACTTTC
CDR3aa: CASSFSGIAGANVLTF
d_gene: .
j_gene: TRBJ2-6
v_gene: TRBV13
abundance: .

CDR3nt: TGTGCCAGCAGCTTAGGCCCGCCGGTGGGTGAGCAGTTCTTC
CDR3aa: CASSLGPPVGEQFF
d_gene: .
j_gene: TRBJ2-1
v_gene: TRBV11-3
abundance: few

CDR3nt: TGTGCCAGCAGTCCCGGCCCGGGACAGGGCCTTCGTAGCAATCAGCCCCAGCATTTT
CDR3aa: CASSPGPGQGLRSNQPQHF
d_gene: TRBD1
j_gene: TRBJ1-5
v_gene: TRBV6-2/TRBV6-3
abundance: many

CDR3nt: TGTGCCAGCAGTGCCCCGGGTTTGGATGCCTACGAGCAGTACTTC
CDR3aa: CASSAPGLDAYEQYF
d_gene: .
j_gene: TRBJ2-7
v_gene: TRBV12-3/TRBV12-4
abundance: many

CDR3nt: TGTGCCAGCAGAGGGTCCTACGAGCAGTACTTC
CDR3aa: CASRGSYEQYF
d_gene: .
j_gene: TRBJ2-7
v_gene: TRBV6-2/TRBV6-3
abundance: many

CDR3nt: TGTGCCAGCAGCCCACTGAGGGGGGGGGCGTACCAAGAGACCCAGTACTTC
CDR3aa: CASSPLRGGAYQETQYF
d_gene: .
j_gene: TRBJ2-5
v_gene: TRBV7-9
abundance: .

CDR3nt: TGCGCCAGCAGCCAAAACCGGGGGGGCTCCTACAATGAGCAGTTCTTC
CDR3aa: CASSQNRGGSYNEQFF
d_gene: TRBD2
j_gene: TRBJ2-1
v_gene: TRBV4-3
abundance: many

CDR3nt: TGTGCCATCCTTGGACCACGGTGGGGGGGCCAGGAGACCCAGTACTTC
CDR3aa: CAILGPRWGGQETQYF
d_gene: .
j_gene: TRBJ2-5
v_gene: TRBV6-2/TRBV6-3
abundance: many

CDR3nt: TGTGCCAGCGGGAGGCGGCGGACCGGGGAGCTGTTTTTT
CDR3aa: CASGRRRTGELFF
d_gene: .
j_gene: TRBJ2-2
v_gene: TRBV11-2
abundance: many

CDR3nt: TGTGCCACCAGTTTCAGCCCCACAGATACGCAGTATTTT
CDR3aa: CATSFSPTDTQYF
d_gene: .
j_gene: TRBJ2-3
v_gene: TRBV24-1
abundance: many

CDR3nt: TGCAGTGCTCCTTGGGCGGGACAGGGGGGTTACGAGCAGTACTTC
CDR3aa: CSAPWAGQGGYEQYF
d_gene: TRBD1
j_gene: TRBJ2-7
v_gene: TRBV20-1
abundance: few

CDR3nt: TGCAGCGTTGTGAGGAACACTGAAGCTTTCTTT
CDR3aa: CSVVRNTEAFF
d_gene: .
j_gene: TRBJ1-1
v_gene: TRBV29-1
abundance: many

CDR3nt: TGTGCCACCAGTGATGGCACAGGGAACTATGGCTACACCTTC
CDR3aa: CATSDGTGNYGYTF
d_gene: .
j_gene: TRBJ1-2
v_gene: TRBV24-1
abundance: .

CDR3nt: TGCAGCGTTGAAGAACAGACGGCCGAGCAGTACTTC
CDR3aa: CSVEEQTAEQYF
d_gene: .
j_gene: TRBJ2-7
v_gene: TRBV29-1
abundance: few

CDR3nt: TGTGCCAGCAGCCAAAGTGGACAGAACACTGAAGCTTTCTTT
CDR3aa: CASSQSGQNTEAFF
d_gene: .
j_gene: TRBJ1-1
v_gene: TRBV3-1
abundance: .

CDR3nt: TGTGCCAGCAGCTTCGGTAGGGCTCACAGCGATACGCAGTATTTT
CDR3aa: CASSFGRAHSDTQYF
d_gene: .
j_gene: TRBJ2-3
v_gene: TRBV7-2
abundance: many

CDR3nt: TGTGCCAGCAGTCCACCCAATGAGCAGTTCTTC
CDR3aa: CASSPPNEQFF
d_gene: .
j_gene: TRBJ2-1
v_gene: TRBV12-3/TRBV12-4
abundance: many

CDR3nt: TGTGCCAGCAGCCAGGGGACCCTGGGGTCCTACGAGCAGTACTTC
CDR3aa: CASSQGTLGSYEQYF
d_gene: .
j_gene: TRBJ2-7
v_gene: TRBV7-2
abundance: many

CDR3nt: TGTGCCAGTAGTACTGACCCCTCCTACGAGCAGTACTTC
CDR3aa: CASSTDPSYEQYF
d_gene: .
j_gene: TRBJ2-7
v_gene: TRBV19
abundance: .

CDR3nt: TGTGCCACCAGCAGAGACGGACAGGCAGATACGCAGTATTTT
CDR3aa: CATSRDGQADTQYF
d_gene: TRBD1
j_gene: TRBJ2-3
v_gene: TRBV15
abundance: many

CDR3nt: TGTGCCAGCAGTATAAACAATGAGCAGTTCTTC
CDR3aa: CASSINNEQFF
d_gene: .
j_gene: TRBJ2-1
v_gene: TRBV12-3/TRBV12-4
abundance: many